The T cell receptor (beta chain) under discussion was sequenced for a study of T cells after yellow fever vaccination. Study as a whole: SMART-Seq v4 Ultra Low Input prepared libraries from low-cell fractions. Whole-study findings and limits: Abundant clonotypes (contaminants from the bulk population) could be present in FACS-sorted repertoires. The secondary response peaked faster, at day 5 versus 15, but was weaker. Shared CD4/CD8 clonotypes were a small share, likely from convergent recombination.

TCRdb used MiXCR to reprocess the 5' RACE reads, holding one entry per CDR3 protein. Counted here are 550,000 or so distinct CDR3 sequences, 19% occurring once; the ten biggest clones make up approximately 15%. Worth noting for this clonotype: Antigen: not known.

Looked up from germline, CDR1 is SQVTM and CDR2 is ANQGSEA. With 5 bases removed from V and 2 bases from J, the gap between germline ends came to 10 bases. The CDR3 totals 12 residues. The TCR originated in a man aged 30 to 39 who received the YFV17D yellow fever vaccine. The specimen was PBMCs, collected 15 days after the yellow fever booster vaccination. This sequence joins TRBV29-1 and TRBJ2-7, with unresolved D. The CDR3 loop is CSVLGRAYEQYF. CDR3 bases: TGCAGCGTTCTGGGCAGAGCCTACGAGCAGTACTTC.